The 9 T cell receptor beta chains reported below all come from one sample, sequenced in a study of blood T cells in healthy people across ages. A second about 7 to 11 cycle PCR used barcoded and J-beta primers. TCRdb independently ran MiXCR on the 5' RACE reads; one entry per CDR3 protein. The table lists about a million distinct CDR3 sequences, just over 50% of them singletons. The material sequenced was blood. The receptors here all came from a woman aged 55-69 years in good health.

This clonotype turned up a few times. CDR3 sequence (DNA): TGCAGTGCTAGGTCACCGGGACTAGCCTCCTACGAGCAGTACTTC. Protein sequence: CSARSPGLASYEQYF. The genes are TRBV20-1 and TRBJ2-7, with 9 bases matching TRBD2. V lost 3 bases to trimming and J lost 0 bases; unmatched junction nucleotides: 6. The CDR3 has 15 residues. The germline gives CDR1 DFQATT, CDR2 SNEGSKA (reference sequence).

The CDR3 loop reads CASRNGQGGSYEQYF. DNA for the CDR3: TGTGCCAGCAGGAACGGACAGGGGGGGTCGTACGAGCAGTACTTC. The V call is TRBV6-6, the J call TRBJ2-7; 10 bases match TRBD1. The CDR3 covers 15 residues. Germline CDR1 and CDR2: MNHNY and SVGAGI (reference sequence). With 6 bases clipped from V and 4 bases from J, the junction kept 9 bases outside the gene matches.

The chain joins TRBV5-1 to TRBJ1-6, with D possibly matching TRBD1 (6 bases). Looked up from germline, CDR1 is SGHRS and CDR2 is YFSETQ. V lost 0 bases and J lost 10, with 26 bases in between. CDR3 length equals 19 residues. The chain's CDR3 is CASSLGGVLTGRRNSPLHF. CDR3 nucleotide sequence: TGCGCCAGCAGCTTGGGCGGGGTATTGACAGGACGAAGGAACTCACCCCTCCACTTT.

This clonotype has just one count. The CDR3 sequence is CSARTGIQYF. In DNA, the CDR3 is TGCAGTGCTAGGACGGGGATACAGTATTTT. The chain recombines TRBV20-1 with TRBJ2-3; TRBD2 is a possible D gene (5 bases). Per the germline V gene, CDR1 is DFQATT and CDR2 is SNEGSKA (reference sequence). The CDR3 loop spans 10 amino acids. V was pared by 3 bases and J by 12 bases, with 10 bases between.

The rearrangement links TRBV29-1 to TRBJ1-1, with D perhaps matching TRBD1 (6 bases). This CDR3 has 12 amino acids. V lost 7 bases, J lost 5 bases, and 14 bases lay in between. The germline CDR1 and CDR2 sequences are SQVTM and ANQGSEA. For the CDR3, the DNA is TGCAGCGGAACAGGGTCTGGGACTGAAGCTTTCTTT. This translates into CSGTGSGTEAFF.

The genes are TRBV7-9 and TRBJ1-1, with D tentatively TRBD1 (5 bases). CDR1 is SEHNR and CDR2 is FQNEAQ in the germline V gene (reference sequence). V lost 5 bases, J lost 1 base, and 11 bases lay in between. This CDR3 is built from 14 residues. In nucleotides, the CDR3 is TGTGCCAGCAGCCGCGGGGGGGAGAACACTGAAGCTTTCTTT. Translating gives CASSRGGENTEAFF.

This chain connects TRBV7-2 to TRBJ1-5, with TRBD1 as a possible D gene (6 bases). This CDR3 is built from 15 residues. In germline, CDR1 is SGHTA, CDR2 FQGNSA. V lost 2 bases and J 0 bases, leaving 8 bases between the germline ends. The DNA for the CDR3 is TGTGCCAGCAGCTTAAGGACAGATAGCAATCAGCCCCAGCATTTT. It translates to CASSLRTDSNQPQHF.

This chain's CDR3 is CSAHIRIYNEQFF. As DNA, the CDR3 is TGCAGCGCACATATAAGAATCTACAATGAGCAGTTCTTC. The chain uses TRBV29-1 and TRBJ2-1; D unclear. CDR3 length equals 13 residues. The V end was cut by 7 bases, the J end by 3 bases, with 13 bases between. The V gene's germline CDR1 is SQVTM and CDR2 ANQGSEA.

The CDR3 reads CSARVEGGAPLTGELFF. As DNA, the CDR3 is TGCAGTGCTAGAGTAGAGGGCGGAGCCCCACTCACCGGGGAGCTGTTTTTT. The chain has TRBV20-1 and TRBJ2-2; D may be TRBD2 (5 bases). Germline V gives CDR1 DFQATT, CDR2 SNEGSKA (reference sequence). The V gene lost 1 base and the J gene lost 4 bases, with 19 bases spanning the gap. The CDR3 totals 17 residues.